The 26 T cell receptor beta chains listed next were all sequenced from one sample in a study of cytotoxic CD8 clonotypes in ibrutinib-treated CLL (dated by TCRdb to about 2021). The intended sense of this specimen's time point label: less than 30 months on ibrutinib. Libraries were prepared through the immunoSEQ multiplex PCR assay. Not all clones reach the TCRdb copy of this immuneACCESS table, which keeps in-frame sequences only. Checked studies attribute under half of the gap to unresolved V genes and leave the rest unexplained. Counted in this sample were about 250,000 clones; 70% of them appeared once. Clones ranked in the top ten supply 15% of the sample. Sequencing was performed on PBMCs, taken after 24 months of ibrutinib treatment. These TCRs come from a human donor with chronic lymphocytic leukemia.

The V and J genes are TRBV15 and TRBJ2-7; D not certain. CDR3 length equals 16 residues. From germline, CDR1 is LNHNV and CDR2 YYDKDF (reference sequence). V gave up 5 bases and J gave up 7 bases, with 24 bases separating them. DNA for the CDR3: TGTGCCACCAGCGATCGTGCGAGGCCGGGTGGTTTGGAGCAGTACTTC. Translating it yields CATSDRARPGGLEQYF.

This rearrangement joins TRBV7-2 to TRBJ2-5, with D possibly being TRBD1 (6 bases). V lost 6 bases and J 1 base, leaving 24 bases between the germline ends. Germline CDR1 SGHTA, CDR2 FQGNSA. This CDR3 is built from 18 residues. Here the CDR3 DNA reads TGTGCCAGCAGACGGACAGTCTCGCCGCGTGGTTTCCAAGAGACCCAGTACTTC. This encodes CASRRTVSPRGFQETQYF.

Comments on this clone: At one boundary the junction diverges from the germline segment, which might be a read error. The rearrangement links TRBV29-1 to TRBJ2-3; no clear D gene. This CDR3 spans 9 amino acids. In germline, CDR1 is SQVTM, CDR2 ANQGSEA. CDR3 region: CSVQDTQYF. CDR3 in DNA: TGCAGCGTTCAAGATACGCAGTATTTT.

CDR3 loop: CASSNRDSLEAFF. In nucleotides, the CDR3 is TGTGCCAGTAGTAACCGGGACAGCTTAGAAGCTTTCTTT. The chain carries TRBV19 and TRBJ1-1; 7 nucleotides line up with TRBD1. The CDR3 totals 13 residues. The germline gives CDR1 LNHDA, CDR2 SQIVND (reference sequence). V lost 4 bases to trimming and J lost 8 bases; unmatched junction nucleotides: 7.

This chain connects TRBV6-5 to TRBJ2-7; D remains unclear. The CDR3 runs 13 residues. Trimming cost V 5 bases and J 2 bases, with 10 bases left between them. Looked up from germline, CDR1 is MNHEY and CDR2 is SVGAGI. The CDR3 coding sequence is TGTGCCAGCAGTAACTGGGGAACCTACGAGCAGTACTTC. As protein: CASSNWGTYEQYF.

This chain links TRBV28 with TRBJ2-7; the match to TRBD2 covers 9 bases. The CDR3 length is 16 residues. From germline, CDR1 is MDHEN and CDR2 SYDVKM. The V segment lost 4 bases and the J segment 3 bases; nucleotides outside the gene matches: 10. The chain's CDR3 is CASSSPVSGRFYEQYF. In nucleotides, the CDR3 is TGTGCCAGCAGTTCCCCCGTTAGCGGGAGATTCTACGAGCAGTACTTC.

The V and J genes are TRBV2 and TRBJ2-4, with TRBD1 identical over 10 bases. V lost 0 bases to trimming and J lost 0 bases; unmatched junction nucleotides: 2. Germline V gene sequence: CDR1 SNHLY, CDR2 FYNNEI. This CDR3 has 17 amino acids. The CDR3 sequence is CASSEAGTGVAKNIQYF. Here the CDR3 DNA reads TGTGCCAGCAGTGAAGCAGGGACAGGGGTAGCCAAAAACATTCAGTACTTC. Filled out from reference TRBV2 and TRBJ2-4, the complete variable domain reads EPEVTQTPSHQVTQMGQEVILRCVPISNHLYFYWYRQILGQKVEFLVSFYNNEISEKSEIFDDQFSVERPDGSNFTLKIRSTKLEDSAMYFCASSEAGTGVAKNIQYFGAGTRLSVL.

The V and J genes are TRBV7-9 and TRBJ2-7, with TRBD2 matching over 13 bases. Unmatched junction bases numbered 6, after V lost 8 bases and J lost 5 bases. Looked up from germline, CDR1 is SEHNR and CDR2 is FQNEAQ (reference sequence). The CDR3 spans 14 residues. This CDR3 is CASLLAGGPHEQYF. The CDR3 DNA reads TGTGCCAGCCTACTAGCGGGAGGGCCCCACGAGCAGTACTTC.

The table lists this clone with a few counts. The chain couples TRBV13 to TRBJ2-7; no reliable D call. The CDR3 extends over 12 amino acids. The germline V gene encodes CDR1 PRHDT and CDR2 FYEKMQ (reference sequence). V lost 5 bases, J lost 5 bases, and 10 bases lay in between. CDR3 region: CASSTEAHEQYF. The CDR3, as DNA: TGTGCCAGCAGCACTGAGGCCCACGAGCAGTACTTC.

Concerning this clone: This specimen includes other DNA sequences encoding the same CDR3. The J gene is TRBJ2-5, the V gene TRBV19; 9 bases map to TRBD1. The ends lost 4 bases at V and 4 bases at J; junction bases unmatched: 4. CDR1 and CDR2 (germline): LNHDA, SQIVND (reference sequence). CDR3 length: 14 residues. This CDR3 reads CASSTGTGRETQYF. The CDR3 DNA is TGTGCCAGTAGTACCGGGACAGGGAGAGAGACCCAGTACTTC.

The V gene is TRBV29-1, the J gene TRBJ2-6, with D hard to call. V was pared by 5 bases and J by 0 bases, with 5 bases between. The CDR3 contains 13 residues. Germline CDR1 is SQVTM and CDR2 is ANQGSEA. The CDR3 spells CSVFFSGANVLTF. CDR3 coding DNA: TGCAGCGTTTTCTTCTCTGGGGCCAACGTCCTGACTTTC.

The CDR3 DNA follows: TGTGCCAGCAGTCCCACACATAACCCTTATGGCTACACCTTC. Translated, it gives CASSPTHNPYGYTF. This chain connects TRBV28 to TRBJ1-2; D remains unclear. Trimming cost V 5 bases and J 5 bases, with 15 bases left between them. CDR3 length equals 14 residues. The germline gives CDR1 MDHEN, CDR2 SYDVKM.

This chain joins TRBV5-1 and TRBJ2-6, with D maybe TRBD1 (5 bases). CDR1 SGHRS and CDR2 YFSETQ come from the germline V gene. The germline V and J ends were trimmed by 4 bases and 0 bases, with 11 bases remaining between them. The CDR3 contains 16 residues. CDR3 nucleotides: TGCGCCAGCAGCGGGGCAGGGCCCTCTGGGGCCAACGTCCTGACTTTC. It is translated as CASSGAGPSGANVLTF.

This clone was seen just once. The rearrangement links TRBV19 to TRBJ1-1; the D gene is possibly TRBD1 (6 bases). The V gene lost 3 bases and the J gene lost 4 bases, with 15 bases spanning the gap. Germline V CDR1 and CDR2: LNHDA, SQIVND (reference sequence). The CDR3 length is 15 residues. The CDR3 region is CASSITEGVGTEAFF. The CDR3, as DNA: TGTGCCAGTAGTATCACAGAGGGGGTGGGCACTGAAGCTTTCTTT.

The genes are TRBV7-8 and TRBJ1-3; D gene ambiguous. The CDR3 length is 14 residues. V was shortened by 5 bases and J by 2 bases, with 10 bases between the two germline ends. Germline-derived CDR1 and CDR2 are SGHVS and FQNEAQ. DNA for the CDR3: TGTGCCAGCAGCCCAAGGAACGCTGGAAACACCATATATTTT. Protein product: CASSPRNAGNTIYF.

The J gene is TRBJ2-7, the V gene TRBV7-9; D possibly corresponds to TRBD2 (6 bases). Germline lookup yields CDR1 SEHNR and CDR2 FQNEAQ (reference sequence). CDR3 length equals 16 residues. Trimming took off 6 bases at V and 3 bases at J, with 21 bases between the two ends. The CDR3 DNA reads TGTGCCAGCAGTTCCACATCTACGCGGGATAACTACGAGCAGTACTTC. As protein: CASSSTSTRDNYEQYF.

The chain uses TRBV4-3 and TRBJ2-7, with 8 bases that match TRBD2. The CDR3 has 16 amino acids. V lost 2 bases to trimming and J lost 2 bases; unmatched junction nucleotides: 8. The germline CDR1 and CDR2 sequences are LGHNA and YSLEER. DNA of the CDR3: TGCGCCAGCAGCCAAAATCTAGCGGGTCCTCCCTACGAGCAGTACTTC. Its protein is CASSQNLAGPPYEQYF.

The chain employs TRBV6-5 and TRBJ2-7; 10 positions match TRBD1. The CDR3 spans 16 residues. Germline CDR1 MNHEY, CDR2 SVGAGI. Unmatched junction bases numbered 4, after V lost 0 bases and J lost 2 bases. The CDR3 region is CASSYSGQGNTYEQYF. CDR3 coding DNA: TGTGCCAGCAGTTACTCGGGACAGGGGAACACCTACGAGCAGTACTTC.

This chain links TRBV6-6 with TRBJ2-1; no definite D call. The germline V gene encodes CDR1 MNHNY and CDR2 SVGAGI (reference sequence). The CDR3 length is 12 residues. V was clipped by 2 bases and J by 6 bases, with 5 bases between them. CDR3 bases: TGTGCCAGCAGTTACCGTTTCAATGAGCAGTTCTTC. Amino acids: CASSYRFNEQFF.

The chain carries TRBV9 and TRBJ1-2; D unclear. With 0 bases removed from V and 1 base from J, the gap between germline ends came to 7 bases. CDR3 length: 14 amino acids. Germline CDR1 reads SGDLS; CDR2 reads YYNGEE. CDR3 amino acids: CASSVGGINYGYTF. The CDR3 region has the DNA TGTGCCAGCAGCGTAGGGGGAATTAACTATGGCTACACCTTC.

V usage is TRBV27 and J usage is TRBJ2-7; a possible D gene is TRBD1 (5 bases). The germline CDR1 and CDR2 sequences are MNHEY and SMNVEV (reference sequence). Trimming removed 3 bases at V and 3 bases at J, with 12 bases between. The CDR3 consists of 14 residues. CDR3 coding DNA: TGTGCCAGCAGTTTTGTGGGGCAGTTCTACGAGCAGTACTTC. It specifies CASSFVGQFYEQYF.

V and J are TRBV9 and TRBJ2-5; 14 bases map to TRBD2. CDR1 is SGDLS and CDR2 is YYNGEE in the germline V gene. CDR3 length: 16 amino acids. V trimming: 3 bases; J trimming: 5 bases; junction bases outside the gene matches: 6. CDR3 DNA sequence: TGTGCCAGCAGCGGCGGGACTAGCGGGAGAGGCGAGACCCAGTACTTC. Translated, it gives CASSGGTSGRGETQYF.

The CDR3 sequence is CASLVTNEQFF. Here the CDR3 DNA reads TGTGCCAGCCTAGTTACCAATGAGCAGTTCTTC. The gene calls are TRBV2 and TRBJ2-1, with D unclear. Germline CDR1 reads SNHLY; CDR2 reads FYNNEI. V lost 8 bases to trimming and J lost 6 bases, with 8 bases between them. The CDR3 sequence is 11 residues long.

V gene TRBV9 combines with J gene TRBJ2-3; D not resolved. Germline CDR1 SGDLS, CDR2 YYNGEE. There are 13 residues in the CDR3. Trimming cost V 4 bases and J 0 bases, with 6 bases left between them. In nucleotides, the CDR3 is TGTGCCAGCAGCCCTTCTAGCACAGATACGCAGTATTTT. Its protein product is CASSPSSTDTQYF.

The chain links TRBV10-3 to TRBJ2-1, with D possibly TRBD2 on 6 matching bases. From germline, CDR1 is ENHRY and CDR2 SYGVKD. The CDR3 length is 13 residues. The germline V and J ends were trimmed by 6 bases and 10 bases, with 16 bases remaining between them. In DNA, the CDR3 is TGTGCCATCAGACTAAGGGTAGCGGAAGAGCAGTTCTTC. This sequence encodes CAIRLRVAEEQFF.

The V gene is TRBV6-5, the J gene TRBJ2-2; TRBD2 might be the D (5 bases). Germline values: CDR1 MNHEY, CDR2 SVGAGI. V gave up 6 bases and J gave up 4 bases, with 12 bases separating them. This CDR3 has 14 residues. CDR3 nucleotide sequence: TGTGCCAGCAGAGGACTTTCAATCACCGGGGAGCTGTTTTTT. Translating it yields CASRGLSITGELFF.